This T cell receptor beta chain comes out of a study of T cell responses to AZD1222 COVID-19 vaccine. Here immunoSEQ multiplex PCR was the method, and the copy in TCRdb shows in-frame clones only, minus some. The sample lists some 110,000 clones, around 85% occurring once. CDR1 and CDR2 from the germline V gene are MNHEY and SVGAGI. This CDR3 has 16 residues. The trim removed 3 bases at V and 7 bases at J, leaving 7 bases unmatched. This TCR was sampled from an adult in good health. This sample comprised peripheral blood, obtained on day 0 of MenACWY control vaccination. This chain links TRBV6-5 with TRBJ1-6; 9 nucleotides match TRBD1. The DNA of the CDR3 is TGTGCCAGCAGTTATTCCAACAGGGGGCCCAATTCACCCCTCCACTTT. Translated, it gives CASSYSNRGPNSPLHF.